This T cell receptor (beta chain) appears in the sequencing data of a study of shared clonotypes between healthy human individuals. Study-level background: Per-donor plates numbered three CD4 naive, three CD4 memory, two CD8 naive and one CD8 memory. Study findings and constraints: On the whole, naive subsets had larger estimated richness than memory subsets had.

The V end lost 0 bases, the J end lost 4 bases, and 4 bases lay between the germline ends. Germline CDR1 reads SGHTA; CDR2 reads FQGNSA. The CDR3 extends over 13 amino acids. TCRdb keeps only in-frame clones here, not all; method: immunoSEQ multiplex PCR. The sample includes about 2.3 million clones, 80% to 95% seen only once; the top ten take around 0.35%. Points on this clone: What it binds is not known. The same CDR3 can be traced to other DNA sequences in this sample.

J is TRBJ2-1 and V is TRBV7-2, with D unresolved. The receptor comes from a man younger than 30 in good health. Some clones in this sample may be carry-over from other donors' samples. The sample consisted of naive CD4+ T cells from PBMCs. The sample's subset: CD45RA+ positively selected. This CDR3 reads CASSLAAYNEQFF. CDR3 bases: TGTGCCAGCAGCTTAGCTGCTTACAATGAGCAGTTCTTC.